The source of this TCR beta chain is a study of T-cell reconstitution after alpha-beta-depleted transplantation in children. Unique molecular identifiers featured in how the TCRbeta library was prepared. TCRdb reanalysed the PCR reads using MiXCR and keeps one entry per CDR3 protein. This sample has hundreds of thousands of distinct CDR3 sequences, with around 16% found just once. V was pared by 1 base and J by 3 bases, with 3 bases of the junction left unmatched. The CDR3 has 16 residues. Germline V gene sequence: CDR1 KGHDR, CDR2 SFDVKD. The specimen was PBMCs from the stem cell graft donor, collected from the stem cell graft. The source of this sequence is a human donor who donated a stem cell graft to a child with acute myeloid leukemia. J is TRBJ2-2 and V is TRBV24-1; 8 bases match TRBD1. CDR3 loop: CATSDFRGRDTGELFF. The CDR3 coding sequence is TGTGCCACCAGTGATTTCAGGGGGCGGGACACCGGGGAGCTGTTTTTT.